This TCR beta chain is drawn from a study of Ad26.COV2.S vaccination and SARS-CoV-2 variants (dated by TCRdb to the early 2020s). About the investigation overall: Donors in the vaccine arm were drawn from COV1001, a multicentre, randomized, double-blind, placebo-controlled phase I-IIa trial testing Ad26.COV2.S in healthy adults. Trial participants were randomized into five groups of five, in which low-dose or high-dose Ad26.COV2.S was given once or twice, or placebo was given on both occasions. Throughout the experiments and outcome assessment, investigators stayed blinded to trial group allocation. The specificity and breadth of SARS-CoV-2-reactive T cell receptors after Ad26.COV2.S vaccination were assessed by TCRbeta repertoire sequencing. Ad26.COV2.S was administered intramuscularly at 5 x 10^10 or 1 x 10^11 viral particles, either as a single shot or as two shots given 56 days apart. A total of around 32 samples were included in the TCR-sequenced set, comprising roughly 19 Ad26.COV2.S vaccine recipients, 5 placebo recipients and 8 SARS-CoV-2 convalescent individuals. Here is what the overall study found, with its caveats: Higher spike-specific TCR breadth was observed in Ad26.COV2.S recipients than in placebo recipients (P = 0.0014). The study was not powered to compare responses between vaccine doses or regimens. It was noted by the authors that total T cell responses may have been underestimated by the TCR breadth and depth analyses. Comparable non-spike TCR breadth was observed between vaccine and placebo recipients, consistent with only spike being contained in the vaccine. Substantial breadth of spike-specific CD8+ and CD4+ T cell responses was reported after vaccination.

Trimming accounts for 2 bases at V and 3 bases at J, while the number of junction bases matched to no gene is 6. From the germline V gene (reference sequence), CDR1 is GTSNPN and CDR2 is SVGIG. Reading from cysteine to phenylalanine, the CDR3 counts 15 amino acids. Only CDR3 DNA is held: 45 bases, read in frame from base 1. The immunoSEQ Assay was used to sequence TCRbeta CDR3 regions. After extraction, genomic DNA underwent amplification by bias-controlled multiplex PCR, followed by high-throughput sequencing. As for how the authors treated the data: To quantify the absolute abundance of every unique TCRbeta CDR3 region, sequences were collapsed and filtered. T cell fraction was estimated by normalizing TCRbeta template counts to usable DNA, which was measured by amplifying reference genes present in all nucleated cells. Repertoire TCRs were annotated as SARS-CoV-2-specific when V gene, CDR3 amino acid sequence and J gene were exactly matched to a known reactive TCR set. The reference SARS-CoV-2 TCR set was obtained from MIRA and was filtered for enrichment in COVID-19-positive ImmuneCODE repertoires, whereby public or cross-reactive TCRs were removed. Using the MIRA antigens, annotated TCRs were further analysed by specific ORF or by position within an ORF. Breadth was defined as annotated unique rearrangements over total unique productive rearrangements; depth was the summed frequency of those rearrangements. Two-sided Wilcoxon rank-sum tests were applied when comparing TCR breadth between groups. Imported from immuneACCESS, the table was reduced by TCRdb to in-frame sequences with V and J called. These copies leave out some clones; in studies compared against another copy, an unresolved V gene accounts for under half, and the cause of the remainder is not known. The D gene and trimming were derived from the DNA, and the V and J assignments and clone size from that table. This sample holds roughly 680,000 clones; roughly 90% were observed only once. The top ten hold about 1.5% of the sample.

Sample treatment or condition, as interpreted from the label and publication: around 19 received Ad26.COV2.S at low or high dose, single or two shots; a few received placebo; per-sample allocation not given. Repertoires of vaccine and placebo recipients were sequenced from samples taken on day 63 after the first injection. Cohort 1b enrolled 20 to 30 adults aged 18-55 years at a single site in Boston, USA, between 29 July and 7 August 2020. As a vaccine, Ad26.COV2.S was a replication-incompetent adenovirus type 26 vector that expressed a prefusion-stabilized SARS-CoV-2 spike protein derived from the original Wuhan strain. To note about this clone: No antigen is known for it. No much larger clonotype is one base removed from it; base qualities were not supplied.

The TCR originated in a person between 18 and 65 years old who received the Ad26.COV2.S COVID-19 vaccine or a placebo. This specimen was peripheral blood, taken in a trial of Ad26.COV2.S vaccine versus placebo. Recombination linked TRBV30 to TRBJ2-7; TRBD1 matches 11 bases in the middle. The DNA sequence follows: TGTGCCTGGAGTCCCGGACAGGGGGCTCTCTACGAGCAGTACTTC. It translates as CAWSPGQGALYEQYF.